Sequencing of this T cell receptor (beta chain) was carried out in a study of cytomegalovirus exposure and HLA in healthy donors. Worth noting for this clone: No antigen is known for it.

V was pared by 0 bases and J by 8 bases, with 10 bases between. There are 13 residues in the CDR3. Germline V CDR1 and CDR2: SGHTA, FQGNSA. Overall study findings and caveats: Approximately 18,000 TCR beta sequences were associated with HLA alleles at 0.05 false discovery rate in a later analysis.

The PCR made use of 60 Vbeta and 13 Jbeta primers. Sequencing was performed with immunoSEQ multiplex PCR; in TCRdb, only in-frame clones are kept and a portion is missing. The repertoire table contains tens of thousands of clones. The rearrangement joins TRBV7-2 to TRBJ1-1; D not resolved. Sequenced: PBMCs. This receptor was obtained from a boy aged 5-17 years in good health and CMV-seronegative. In DNA, the CDR3 is TGTGCCAGCAGCTTAGCGCTGGCCACAGAAGCTTTCTTT. Protein sequence: CASSLALATEAFF.